This entry lists 28 T cell receptor beta chains sequenced from one sample in a study of T cell changes during pregnancy in multiple sclerosis. This table comes from immunoSEQ multiplex PCR, and its TCRdb copy is limited to in-frame clones, with some not included. The sample lists fewer than 60,000 clones, roughly 93% occurring once. The material sequenced was peripheral blood, taken in the second trimester of pregnancy. Receptors originate from a female donor with multiple sclerosis, enrolled in a pregnancy study.

This chain connects TRBV9 to TRBJ1-2, with 9 nucleotides matching TRBD1. The V gene's germline CDR1 is SGDLS and CDR2 YYNGEE. This CDR3 is built from 13 residues. V gave up 0 bases and J gave up 8 bases; unmatched junction bases: 2. In nucleotides, the CDR3 is TGTGCCAGCAGCGTAGACAGGGGGCGAGGCTACACCTTC. Residues: CASSVDRGRGYTF.

The rearrangement links TRBV28 to TRBJ2-7; TRBD1 matches 7 bases. The germline gives CDR1 MDHEN, CDR2 SYDVKM. V dropped 10 bases and J dropped 2; count of bases not matched to a gene: 14. CDR3 length: 15 amino acids. CDR3 sequence reads: CATHLISTGPYEQYF. The CDR3 coding sequence is TGTGCCACCCACCTTATTTCGACAGGGCCCTACGAGCAGTACTTC.

The V call is TRBV4-3, the J call TRBJ1-1, with 8 bases aligning to TRBD1. The V gene's germline CDR1 is LGHNA and CDR2 YSLEER. Trimming at V came to 2 bases and at J to 8 bases, leaving 4 bases not matched to a gene. The CDR3 has 13 residues. The CDR3 DNA reads TGCGCCAGCAGCCAACAACAGGGGGTCGAAGCTTTCTTT. Its translation is CASSQQQGVEAFF.

This chain links TRBV5-1 with TRBJ2-3, with 9 bases that match TRBD2. The CDR3 extends over 15 amino acids. CDR1 and CDR2 from the germline V gene are SGHRS and YFSETQ. V was pared by 0 bases and J by 2 bases, with 1 base of the junction left unmatched. The CDR3 coding sequence is TGCGCCAGCAGCTTGGGACTAGCGGTCACAGATACGCAGTATTTT. Encoded protein: CASSLGLAVTDTQYF. Drawing the rest from reference TRBV5-1 and TRBJ2-3, the complete variable domain is KAGVTQTPRYLIKTRGQQVTLSCSPISGHRSVSWYQQTPGQGLQFLFEYFSETQRNKGNFPGRFSGRQFSNSRSEMNVSTLELGDSALYLCASSLGLAVTDTQYFGPGTRLTVL.

The gene calls are TRBV30 and TRBJ1-6, with no clear D. Germline V gene sequence: CDR1 GTSNPN, CDR2 SVGIG (reference sequence). This CDR3 has 13 residues. V lost 7 bases to trimming and J lost 0 bases, with 7 bases between them. CDR3 DNA sequence: TGTGCCTTGGGCAGCTCCTATAATTCACCCCTCCACTTT. It translates to CALGSSYNSPLHF. Filled out from reference TRBV30 and TRBJ1-6, the complete variable domain reads SQTIHQWPATLVQPVGSPLSLECTVEGTSNPNLYWYRQAAGRGLQLLFYSVGIGQISSEVPQNLSASRPQDRQFILSSKKLLLSDSGFYLCALGSSYNSPLHFGNGTRLTVT.

This rearrangement joins TRBV5-5 to TRBJ2-7, with a weak D call TRBD2 (6 bases). CDR3 size: 14 residues. Trimming took off 4 bases at V and 2 bases at J, with 13 bases between the two ends. Germline CDR1 SGHKS, CDR2 YYEKEE (reference sequence). The CDR3 reads CASSKAGTPYEQYF. The CDR3 DNA reads TGTGCCAGCAGCAAAGCCGGGACTCCCTACGAGCAGTACTTC.

This chain connects TRBV7-2 to TRBJ1-5; D gene ambiguous. The germline gives CDR1 SGHTA, CDR2 FQGNSA. This CDR3 spans 16 amino acids. The germline V and J ends were trimmed by 1 base and 7 bases, with 17 bases remaining between them. CDR3: CASSLGSIGDSQPQHF. CDR3 in DNA: TGTGCCAGCAGCTTAGGTTCCATCGGGGATTCCCAGCCCCAGCATTTT.

As for this clone: The junction departs from germline at one end; a sequencing error may be responsible. The V call is TRBV5-1, the J call TRBJ1-1, with D perhaps matching TRBD1 (6 bases). Germline V gene lookup returns CDR1 SGHRS and CDR2 YFSETQ. The CDR3 loop spans 16 amino acids. The CDR3 DNA reads as TGCGCCAACAGCCCCATCCCCGGACAGCCGAACACTGAAGCTTTCTTT. Protein: CANSPIPGQPNTEAFF.

The chain uses TRBV5-1 and TRBJ1-1, with TRBD1 as a possible D gene (5 bases). There are 14 residues in the CDR3. Germline assignment: CDR1 SGHRS and CDR2 YFSETQ. Trimming shortened V by 1 base and J by 5 bases, and 12 bases separated the two germline ends. The CDR3 region is CASSLPGGGTEAFF. The CDR3 nucleotides are TGCGCCAGCAGCTTGCCCGGGGGAGGAACTGAAGCTTTCTTT.

The CDR3 bases are TGTGCCAGCGGGGATTTGGACAGGGGACTTAACACTGAAGCTTTCTTT. Residues: CASGDLDRGLNTEAFF. The chain joins TRBV28 to TRBJ1-1; TRBD1 matches 9 bases. J gave up 2 bases and V 8 bases, and 12 bases lay outside the gene matches. Looked up from germline, CDR1 is MDHEN and CDR2 is SYDVKM. The CDR3 is made up of 16 amino acids.

CDR3 in amino acids: CASSIRQHVSYNEQFF. The CDR3 nucleotides read TGTGCCAGTAGTATTCGACAACACGTCTCCTACAATGAGCAGTTCTTC. This chain joins TRBV19 and TRBJ2-1, with D unresolved. In germline, CDR1 is LNHDA, CDR2 SQIVND (reference sequence). The length of the CDR3 is 16 residues. The V end was cut by 3 bases, the J end by 0 bases, with 12 bases between.

The chain links TRBV5-1 to TRBJ2-3; D is unclear. The V end lost 0 bases, the J end lost 3 bases, and 8 bases lay between the germline ends. Germline assignment: CDR1 SGHRS and CDR2 YFSETQ. The CDR3 runs 14 residues. The CDR3 DNA reads as TGCGCCAGCAGCTTGGGGGCAAGAACAGATACGCAGTATTTT. This sequence encodes CASSLGARTDTQYF.

This clone was found a few times. The chain is built from TRBV19 and TRBJ1-4; 8 bases align to TRBD1. In germline, CDR1 is LNHDA, CDR2 SQIVND (reference sequence). V lost 5 bases to trimming and J lost 7 bases; unmatched junction nucleotides: 9. The CDR3 sequence is 15 residues long. The CDR3 DNA is TGTGCCAGTAGTGCTCCGGACAGGGTGGGTGAAAAACTGTTTTTT. Encoded protein: CASSAPDRVGEKLFF.

The V and J genes are TRBV4-3 and TRBJ2-7; maybe TRBD1 (6 bases). V gave up 0 bases and J gave up 9 bases, with 15 bases separating them. The CDR3 is made up of 14 amino acids. Germline V gene data show CDR1 as LGHNA and CDR2 as YSLEER. This chain's CDR3 is CASSQDYGTYSQYF. In DNA form, the CDR3 reads TGCGCCAGCAGCCAAGATTACGGGACATATTCGCAGTACTTC.

The chain joins TRBV9 to TRBJ2-1, with D possibly matching TRBD2 (6 bases). There are 15 residues in the CDR3. Per germline, CDR1 SGDLS and CDR2 YYNGEE. The V gene lost 4 bases and the J gene lost 4 bases, with 15 bases spanning the gap. This CDR3 is CASSPRGGQYNEQFF. CDR3 in DNA: TGTGCCAGCAGCCCCCGTGGAGGGCAATACAATGAGCAGTTCTTC. Filled out from reference TRBV9 and TRBJ2-1, the complete variable domain reads DSGVTQTPKHLITATGQRVTLRCSPRSGDLSVYWYQQSLDQGLQFLIQYYNGEERAKGNILERFSAQQFPDLHSELNLSSLELGDSALYFCASSPRGGQYNEQFFGPGTRLTVL.

The V and J genes are TRBV30 and TRBJ2-1, with D tentatively TRBD1 (5 bases). Trimming took off 5 bases at V and 8 bases at J, with 16 bases between the two ends. CDR1 and CDR2 from the germline V gene are GTSNPN and SVGIG (reference sequence). This CDR3 comprises 13 residues. The CDR3: CAWDLGVGYEQFF. The DNA of the CDR3 is TGTGCCTGGGACTTAGGGGTGGGATATGAGCAGTTCTTC.

The chain employs TRBV29-1 and TRBJ1-2; 8 bases are shared with TRBD1. This CDR3 is built from 14 residues. J lost 5 bases, V lost 6 bases, and 11 bases had no gene match. Per the germline V gene, CDR1 is SQVTM and CDR2 is ANQGSEA. CDR3 nucleotides: TGCAGCGTGGAACAGGGGGAGACTGTATATGGCTACACCTTC. Translating gives CSVEQGETVYGYTF.

The chain combines TRBV5-4 with TRBJ1-3, with no clear D. The CDR3 loop spans 14 amino acids. Germline CDR1 and CDR2: SGHNT and YYREEE (reference sequence). Trimming cost V 1 base and J 3 bases, with 8 bases left between them. Here the CDR3 DNA reads TGTGCCAGCAGCTTGCGAGGAGGTGGAAACACCATATATTTT. Residues: CASSLRGGGNTIYF. The full variable domain, in which reference TRBV5-4 and TRBJ1-3 provide the parts outside the CDR3, is ETGVTQSPTHLIKTRGQQVTLRCSSQSGHNTVSWYQQALGQGPQFIFQYYREEENGRGNFPPRFSGLQFPNYSSELNVNALELDDSALYLCASSLRGGGNTIYFGEGSWLTVV.

The chain links TRBV5-1 to TRBJ2-7; no firm D call. Germline V gene lookup returns CDR1 SGHRS and CDR2 YFSETQ. CDR3 length: 14 residues. Trimming pared 4 bases from V and 0 bases from J, leaving 11 bases between. CDR3 DNA: TGCGCCAGCAGCCCTGATATGAGCTCCTACGAGCAGTACTTC. Translation gives CASSPDMSSYEQYF.

V usage is TRBV5-1 and J usage is TRBJ1-1; weak D call: TRBD1 (6 bases). Germline V gene lookup returns CDR1 SGHRS and CDR2 YFSETQ. The germline V and J ends were trimmed by 4 bases and 2 bases, with 15 bases remaining between them. This CDR3 has 15 residues. CDR3 nucleotide sequence: TGCGCCAGCAGCCTCGCAGTGGGGACAAACACTGAAGCTTTCTTT. This codes for CASSLAVGTNTEAFF.

A word on this clone: The same CDR3 can be traced to other DNA sequences in this sample. V and J are TRBV27 and TRBJ1-2; 11 bases map to TRBD1. Looked up from germline, CDR1 is MNHEY and CDR2 is SMNVEV (reference sequence). V lost 6 bases to trimming and J lost 4 bases; unmatched junction nucleotides: 1. The CDR3 has 13 residues. This CDR3 is CASSGTGGYGYTF. The CDR3 nucleotides read TGTGCCAGCAGCGGGACAGGGGGCTATGGCTACACCTTC.

The gene calls are TRBV27 and TRBJ2-7, with D possibly matching TRBD2 (7 bases). Germline-derived CDR1 and CDR2 are MNHEY and SMNVEV (reference sequence). The length of the CDR3 is 13 residues. Trimming removed 5 bases at V and 9 bases at J, with 17 bases between. The CDR3, as DNA: TGTGCCAGCAGTAGGGGGGGTTTGAAGAGGCAGTACTTC. This translates into CASSRGGLKRQYF.

The genes are TRBV2 and TRBJ1-2; D is perhaps TRBD1 (6 bases). The CDR3 contains 16 residues. Germline V gene data show CDR1 as SNHLY and CDR2 as FYNNEI. V gave up 3 bases and J gave up 8 bases, with 22 bases separating them. The CDR3 DNA sequence: TGTGCCAGCAGTGAGCAGGGGATTCTAAGTAGTCCGGGCTACACCTTC. Its protein is CASSEQGILSSPGYTF.

This sequence joins TRBV5-1 and TRBJ2-3; no clear D gene. Germline CDR1 SGHRS, CDR2 YFSETQ. The CDR3 is 15 residues long. Trimming removed 4 bases from V and 0 bases from J, with 12 bases in between. CDR3 coding DNA: TGCGCCAGCAGCCTACCGAGAGCTAGCACAGATACGCAGTATTTT. It is translated as CASSLPRASTDTQYF.

The chain joins TRBV5-1 to TRBJ2-3; the D gene is possibly TRBD2 (7 bases). The CDR3 covers 16 residues. V shed 0 bases and J shed 2 bases, with 13 bases lying between them. Germline loops: CDR1 SGHRS, CDR2 YFSETQ. CDR3 nucleotide sequence: TGCGCCAGCAGCTTGGTTGGAGGGGGGGACACAGATACGCAGTATTTT. This encodes CASSLVGGGDTDTQYF.

V usage is TRBV13 and J usage is TRBJ2-5; D gene uncertain. CDR3 size: 13 residues. V lost 5 bases and J lost 5, with 12 bases in between. CDR1 is PRHDT, CDR2 FYEKMQ, per germline (reference sequence). The CDR3 reads CASSQNYGETQYF. CDR3 DNA: TGTGCCAGCAGCCAAAATTACGGGGAGACCCAGTACTTC.

The chain couples TRBV5-1 to TRBJ2-1; 7 nucleotides line up with TRBD1. The CDR3 runs 15 residues. CDR1 is SGHRS, CDR2 YFSETQ, per germline. The V gene end was trimmed by 7 bases and the J gene end by 4 bases; junction bases not matched to a gene: 11. The CDR3, as DNA: TGCGCCAGCGGACTCCGGGACAGATTATACAATGAGCAGTTCTTC. It is translated as CASGLRDRLYNEQFF.

V is TRBV6-5 and J is TRBJ2-7; D may be TRBD1 (6 bases). Germline CDR1 is MNHEY and CDR2 is SVGAGI. The CDR3 sequence is 12 residues long. Deletions cut 6 bases from V and 6 bases from J, with 12 bases between. The CDR3 sequence is CASRNTGREQYF. The CDR3 coding sequence is TGTGCCAGCAGGAATACAGGGCGCGAGCAGTACTTC.